One sample yielded the 15 T cell receptor beta chains listed below, sequenced in a study of blood T cell repertoires in COVID-19. Data came from immunoSEQ multiplex PCR; TCRdb stores just in-frame clones and leaves some out. The sample holds approximately 60,000 clones, 70% to 85% seen once. The sequenced material came from peripheral blood. These receptors all come from a woman aged 80 or older with active or convalescent COVID-19.

The chain couples TRBV4-1 to TRBJ1-5, with D tentatively TRBD1 (6 bases). Trimming stripped 4 bases from V and 7 bases from J, with 14 bases between. This CDR3 is 14 amino acids long. Germline V lookup: CDR1 MGHRA, CDR2 YSYEKL. The CDR3 spells CASSRGGVRQPQHF. CDR3 coding DNA: TGCGCCAGCAGCCGAGGGGGAGTACGACAGCCCCAGCATTTT.

V and J are TRBV9 and TRBJ2-7; the D gene is possibly TRBD2 (6 bases). The CDR3 loop spans 14 amino acids. CDR1 and CDR2 from the germline V gene are SGDLS and YYNGEE. Trimming removed 2 bases at V and 3 bases at J, with 12 bases between. CDR3: CASSVGTGLYEQYF. CDR3 nucleotide sequence: TGTGCCAGCAGCGTCGGGACGGGACTCTACGAGCAGTACTTC.

The chain employs TRBV3-1 (or the pseudogene TRBV3-2) and TRBJ1-2; 10 bases map to TRBD1. Losses at the gene ends were 4 bases for V and 7 bases for J; bases not matched to a gene: 3. This CDR3 comprises 13 residues. CDR1 and CDR2 (germline): LGHDT, YNNKEL (reference sequence). CDR3 amino acids: CASSRQGAGGYTF. DNA of the CDR3: TGTGCCAGCAGCCGACAGGGGGCCGGTGGCTACACCTTC.

The chain joins TRBV5-1 to TRBJ2-2; no firm D call. Trimming pared 3 bases from V and 2 bases from J, leaving 8 bases between. The CDR3 consists of 14 residues. Looked up from germline, CDR1 is SGHRS and CDR2 is YFSETQ. Written as DNA, the CDR3 is TGCGCCAGCAGCTCAGGATCCAACACCGGGGAGCTGTTTTTT. Translating it yields CASSSGSNTGELFF.

In this sample, this clone turned up once. This chain links TRBV20-1 with TRBJ2-7; possibly TRBD1 for D (5 bases). The CDR3 consists of 10 residues. V lost 6 bases and J 6 bases, leaving 9 bases between the germline ends. Germline loops: CDR1 DFQATT, CDR2 SNEGSKA (reference sequence). The chain's CDR3 is CSALDIEQYF. Here the CDR3 DNA reads TGCAGTGCCTTGGACATCGAGCAGTACTTC.

The genes are TRBV6-6 and TRBJ2-3; 14 nucleotides agree with TRBD2. Germline CDR1 and CDR2: MNHNY and SVGAGI (reference sequence). This CDR3 has 16 residues. The ends lost 6 bases at V and 2 bases at J; junction bases unmatched: 4. CDR3 sequence (DNA): TGTGCCAGCAGCCGACTAGCGGGGGGGACCACAGATACGCAGTATTTT. This gives the protein CASSRLAGGTTDTQYF.

This clone appeared a single time. The CDR3 sequence is CASSPTRSSGNTIYF. In DNA form, the CDR3 reads TGTGCCAGTAGTCCGACAAGAAGCTCTGGAAACACCATATATTTT. The chain employs TRBV19 and TRBJ1-3; D is uncertain. In germline, CDR1 is LNHDA, CDR2 SQIVND (reference sequence). This CDR3 is built from 15 residues. V was shortened by 5 bases and J by 0 bases, with 11 bases between the two germline ends.

This chain links TRBV5-4 with TRBJ1-2; possible D gene TRBD1, 6 bases. From germline, CDR1 is SGHNT and CDR2 YYREEE (reference sequence). V was shortened by 1 base and J by 8 bases, with 18 bases between the two germline ends. This CDR3 region has 15 residues. The CDR3 DNA reads as TGTGCCAGCAGCTTGCAGGGACAACAAATGGGGGGCTACACCTTC. It is translated as CASSLQGQQMGGYTF.

The gene calls are TRBV5-4 and TRBJ2-5; perhaps TRBD1 as D (5 bases). The CDR3 runs 15 residues. V was trimmed by 0 bases and J by 3 bases, leaving 12 bases between them. Germline CDR1 reads SGHNT; CDR2 reads YYREEE (reference sequence). The CDR3 loop is CASSLAAGWEETQYF. Here the CDR3 DNA reads TGTGCCAGCAGCTTGGCGGCAGGGTGGGAAGAGACCCAGTACTTC.

The chain links TRBV10-3 to TRBJ1-2; D gene unclear. Trimming stripped 2 bases from V and 5 bases from J, with 6 bases between. Germline loops: CDR1 ENHRY, CDR2 SYGVKD. The CDR3 consists of 12 residues. The CDR3 sequence: CAISETEYGYTF. Written as DNA, the CDR3 is TGTGCCATCAGTGAGACAGAGTATGGCTACACCTTC.

This clone occurred a few times. For the CDR3, the DNA is TGTGCCTGGGCTACCGGGACAGGGCGTTACGAGCAGTACTTC. Its translation: CAWATGTGRYEQYF. The chain carries TRBV30 and TRBJ2-7; 9 positions agree with TRBD1. With 5 bases clipped from V and 4 bases from J, the junction kept 9 bases outside the gene matches. Germline-derived CDR1 and CDR2 are GTSNPN and SVGIG (reference sequence). The CDR3 loop spans 14 amino acids.

This rearrangement joins TRBV11-2 to TRBJ1-2; TRBD1 agrees at 11 bases. V lost 8 bases and J lost 8; bases outside the gene matches: 10. This CDR3 comprises 14 residues. Germline-derived CDR1 and CDR2 are SGHAT and FQNNGV. The CDR3 loop is CASRRGQGARGYTF. As DNA, the CDR3 is TGTGCCAGCCGAAGAGGACAGGGGGCGAGAGGCTACACCTTC.

The gene calls are TRBV11-3 and TRBJ2-4; the match to TRBD2 covers 7 bases. Trimming removed 0 bases from V and 6 bases from J; junction bases left unmatched: 5. Germline CDR1 SGHNT, CDR2 YENEEA. The CDR3 covers 15 residues. This CDR3 is CASSLDLGGVNIQYF. As DNA, the CDR3 is TGTGCCAGCAGCTTAGATCTTGGGGGGGTAAACATTCAGTACTTC.

The chain combines TRBV12-2 with TRBJ2-7; the tabulated D call, TRBD2, remains unverified against the DNA. TRBV12-2 is reported as a pseudogene. CDR3 length: 17 residues. The CDR3, as DNA: TGTGCAAGTCGCTTTTTCAAGCGGATTCAACGCTCCTACGAGCAGTACTTC. Protein product: CASRFFKRIQRSYEQYF.

The chain is built from TRBV6-5 and TRBJ2-1, with 8 bases lining up with TRBD2. J lost 2 bases, V lost 4 bases, and 4 bases had no gene match. In germline, CDR1 is MNHEY, CDR2 SVGAGI. The CDR3 consists of 15 residues. The CDR3 DNA sequence: TGTGCCAGCAGTTGGGTAGCGGGGCCCTACAATGAGCAGTTCTTC. Translated, it gives CASSWVAGPYNEQFF.